One sample yielded the 32 T cell receptor beta chains listed below, sequenced in a study of T cells after posttransplantation cyclophosphamide. Generated by immunoSEQ multiplex PCR, the TCRdb table keeps only in-frame clones and is missing some. In total the sample includes 25,000 to 30,000 clones, none of them seen once. The sample consisted of PBMCs. These receptors originate from an older woman in good health, CMV-negative, and a related stem cell transplant donor.

This clone was observed many times. The chain couples TRBV10-1 to TRBJ1-6; unclear D gene. Germline V gives CDR1 WNHNN, CDR2 SYGVQD (reference sequence). V dropped 5 bases and J dropped 4 bases, with 6 bases sitting between them. The CDR3 contains 13 residues. Here the CDR3 reads CASSRLYNSPLHF. In DNA, the CDR3 is TGCGCCAGCAGTCGACTTTATAATTCACCCCTCCACTTT.

This clone was seen repeatedly, ten times or more. V usage is TRBV10-3 and J usage is TRBJ2-3, with 9 bases that match TRBD2. The V gene end was trimmed by 0 bases and the J gene end by 3 bases; junction bases not matched to a gene: 13. Germline CDR1 is ENHRY and CDR2 is SYGVKD. The length of the CDR3 is 19 residues. The DNA of the CDR3 is TGTGCCATCAGTGAGTCGTGGGGGGGGAGCGGGAGGAGAACAGATACGCAGTATTTT. This sequence encodes CAISESWGGSGRRTDTQYF.

This clone was seen repeatedly, ten times or more. The rearrangement joins TRBV24-1 to TRBJ2-1; 13 nucleotides align to TRBD2. CDR3 length equals 17 residues. V was clipped by 4 bases and J by 7 bases; unmatched bases: 9. In germline, CDR1 is KGHDR, CDR2 SFDVKD. The DNA of the CDR3 is TGTGCCACCAGTGACTCCGGGACTAGCGGGAAGGTTAATGAGCAGTTCTTC. This codes for CATSDSGTSGKVNEQFF.

This clone counts as medium-sized (0.01 to 0.1%). This sequence joins TRBV10-1 and TRBJ2-7; D gene ambiguous. The CDR3 length is 9 residues. Trimming shortened V by 6 bases and J by 12 bases, and 9 bases separated the two germline ends. Per the germline V gene, CDR1 is WNHNN and CDR2 is SYGVQD (reference sequence). CDR3 nucleotides: TGCGCCAGCAGGGTCGTCAGGTACTTC. It is translated as CASRVVRYF.

This clone occurred a few times. This chain joins TRBV5-4 and TRBJ2-1; TRBD2 matches at 9 bases. The CDR3 has 14 residues. V shed 4 bases, J shed 4 bases, and the junction held 3 bases outside the gene matches. Germline V gives CDR1 SGHNT, CDR2 YYREEE (reference sequence). CDR3 DNA: TGTGCCAGCAGCAGCGGGGGGATATACAATGAGCAGTTCTTC. It yields the protein CASSSGGIYNEQFF.

This clone was detected ten times or more. CDR3 coding DNA: TGTGCCAGCTCACCTCGACTAGGAGTAGGAGTTACCGGGGAGCTGTTTTTT. This codes for CASSPRLGVGVTGELFF. The chain combines TRBV18 with TRBJ2-2; tentatively, D is TRBD2 (6 bases). V gave up 3 bases and J gave up 5 bases, with 19 bases separating them. Looked up from germline, CDR1 is KGHSH and CDR2 is LQKENI. The CDR3 runs to 17 residues.

This clone was counted at least ten times. V usage is TRBV4-3 and J usage is TRBJ1-2; D not resolved. The germline gives CDR1 LGHNA, CDR2 YSLEER. The CDR3 loop spans 14 amino acids. V was clipped by 4 bases and J by 0 bases, with 9 bases between them. CDR3 residues: CASSPGLTNYGYTF. Written as DNA, the CDR3 is TGCGCCAGCAGCCCTGGACTGACTAACTATGGCTACACCTTC.

This clone was observed many times. This chain joins TRBV5-6 and TRBJ1-4; D is possibly TRBD1 (5 bases). This CDR3 is built from 12 residues. Germline-derived CDR1 and CDR2 are SGHDT and YYEEEE. V dropped 3 bases and J dropped 8 bases, with 8 bases sitting between them. This CDR3 is CASSSHREKLFF. Written as DNA, the CDR3 is TGTGCCAGCAGCTCCCACAGGGAAAAACTGTTTTTT.

The sample holds many counts of this clone. The J gene is TRBJ2-7, the V gene TRBV19; tentative D call: TRBD2 (6 bases). V gave up 5 bases and J gave up 0 bases, with 14 bases separating them. Germline V gene sequence: CDR1 LNHDA, CDR2 SQIVND (reference sequence). This CDR3 is 15 amino acids long. Here the CDR3 DNA reads TGTGCCAGTAGTCCAAAGGAAGCGGGCTCCTACGAGCAGTACTTC. This encodes CASSPKEAGSYEQYF.

This clone was detected many times. The rearrangement uses TRBV18 and TRBJ2-3; D gene unclear. This CDR3 spans 12 amino acids. Germline values: CDR1 KGHSH, CDR2 LQKENI. V lost 5 bases and J 3 bases, leaving 6 bases between the germline ends. The CDR3 region is CASSSTTDTQYF. The CDR3 coding sequence is TGTGCCAGCTCATCGACAACAGATACGCAGTATTTT.

In its sample, this clone was seen many times. The genes are TRBV7-6 and TRBJ2-7; tentatively, D is TRBD2 (5 bases). Trimming left V 5 bases short and J 3 bases short, with 20 bases between. Per the germline V gene, CDR1 is SGHVS and CDR2 is FNYEAQ. The length of the CDR3 is 16 residues. The CDR3 here is CASSPGPGTSFYEQYF. CDR3 bases: TGTGCCAGCAGCCCAGGCCCTGGTACTAGTTTCTACGAGCAGTACTTC.

At least ten counts were recorded for this clone. The chain is built from TRBV11-3 and TRBJ2-3; unclear D gene. This CDR3 has 13 amino acids. Trimming cost V 6 bases and J 1 base, with 8 bases left between them. Looked up from germline, CDR1 is SGHNT and CDR2 is YENEEA. The CDR3 nucleotides read TGTGCCAGCAGGATGACTGGCACAGATACGCAGTATTTT. Amino acid sequence: CASRMTGTDTQYF.

Many counts were recorded for this clone. The chain has TRBV5-1 and TRBJ1-4; D uncertain. The germline V and J ends were trimmed by 0 bases and 4 bases, with 7 bases remaining between them. This CDR3 spans 14 amino acids. Germline V gene data show CDR1 as SGHRS and CDR2 as YFSETQ. DNA for the CDR3: TGCGCCAGCAGCTTGGGGGCCTTTAATGAAAAACTGTTTTTT. Translated, it gives CASSLGAFNEKLFF.

This clone was seen ten or more times. CDR3 DNA sequence: TGTGCCAGCTCACCCCTCTCATCGGGTACTGAAGCTTTCTTT. Protein sequence: CASSPLSSGTEAFF. The genes are TRBV18 and TRBJ1-1; D is uncertain. The CDR3 has 14 residues. Trimming pared 3 bases from V and 5 bases from J, leaving 13 bases between. Germline V gives CDR1 KGHSH, CDR2 LQKENI.

The chain uses TRBV7-3 and TRBJ2-2; D is undetermined. The germline V gene has CDR1 SGHTA and CDR2 FQGTGA. Deletions cut 2 bases from V and 6 bases from J, with 7 bases between. The CDR3 spans 13 residues. CDR3 residues: CASSLSGAGELFF. The CDR3 DNA sequence: TGTGCCAGCAGCTTATCAGGTGCCGGGGAGCTGTTTTTT.

This clone showed up just a few times. The chain uses TRBV9 and TRBJ2-5; 7 nucleotides agree with TRBD1. Losses at the gene ends were 3 bases for V and 2 bases for J; bases not matched to a gene: 1. Germline CDR1 and CDR2: SGDLS and YYNGEE. This CDR3 comprises 13 residues. The CDR3 is CASSEGAQETQYF. The CDR3 coding sequence is TGTGCCAGCAGCGAGGGGGCTCAAGAGACCCAGTACTTC.

This clone was observed a handful of times. The chain employs TRBV5-6 and TRBJ2-5; 8 bases are a match to TRBD1. The CDR3 is made up of 13 amino acids. The germline V gene encodes CDR1 SGHDT and CDR2 YYEEEE. V lost 3 bases to trimming and J lost 5 bases; unmatched junction nucleotides: 3. Written as DNA, the CDR3 is TGTGCCAGCAGCTCGGACAGGGACGAGACCCAGTACTTC. Its protein product is CASSSDRDETQYF.

This clone came up many times. The chain recombines TRBV27 with TRBJ1-2; D is unresolved. Germline V gene sequence: CDR1 MNHEY, CDR2 SMNVEV (reference sequence). This CDR3 has 14 amino acids. V was clipped by 4 bases and J by 0 bases, with 9 bases between them. The CDR3: CASSSRRTNYGYTF. In nucleotides, the CDR3 is TGTGCCAGCAGTTCCCGGCGGACTAACTATGGCTACACCTTC.

This clone was seen ten or more times. The gene calls are TRBV28 and TRBJ1-3, with no clear D. The V gene's germline CDR1 is MDHEN and CDR2 SYDVKM. CDR3 length equals 14 residues. Trimming left V 10 bases short and J 4 bases short, with 17 bases between. In DNA form, the CDR3 reads TGTGCCACCTCCCGGGGATTCTCCGGAAACACCATATATTTT. The encoded protein is CATSRGFSGNTIYF.

This clone was counted ten times or more. J is TRBJ1-4 and V is TRBV12-3 or TRBV12-4; tentative D call: TRBD1 (5 bases). CDR3 length equals 17 residues. With 6 bases removed from V and 5 bases from J, the gap between germline ends came to 22 bases. CDR3 bases: TGTGCCAGCAGCACCCTACCCTACAGCGGGACGAATGAAAAACTGTTTTTT. It encodes CASSTLPYSGTNEKLFF.

The rearrangement uses TRBV7-2 and TRBJ2-5; the match to TRBD1 covers 10 bases. Germline CDR1 and CDR2: SGHTA and FQGNSA. The CDR3 covers 15 residues. The J segment lost 4 bases and the V segment lost 5 bases, leaving 7 bases of the junction unmatched. CDR3: CASSPARQGAETQYF. CDR3 coding DNA: TGTGCCAGCAGCCCAGCCCGACAGGGGGCAGAGACCCAGTACTTC.

This chain links TRBV28 with TRBJ2-7, with 7 bases that match TRBD1. Germline-derived CDR1 and CDR2 are MDHEN and SYDVKM. The CDR3 covers 15 residues. V was clipped by 5 bases and J by 4 bases; unmatched bases: 11. The CDR3 reads CASSPRADRKYEQYF. For the CDR3, the DNA is TGTGCCAGCAGTCCTAGGGCGGACAGGAAATACGAGCAGTACTTC.

This clone has ten or more counts. DNA of the CDR3: TGTGCCAGGTACAGGGGAATGGGCTCCTACGAGCAGTACTTC. Translation: CARYRGMGSYEQYF. The J gene is TRBJ2-7, the V gene TRBV19; TRBD1 matches at 7 bases. Losses at the gene ends were 9 bases for V and 0 bases for J; bases not matched to a gene: 8. The germline V gene has CDR1 LNHDA and CDR2 SQIVND (reference sequence). This CDR3 comprises 14 residues.

Ten or more counts support this clone. The V gene is TRBV7-3, the J gene TRBJ1-1, with D hard to call. Germline V gene data show CDR1 as SGHTA and CDR2 as FQGTGA. There are 10 residues in the CDR3. Trimming pared 1 base from V and 10 bases from J, leaving 4 bases between. The CDR3 loop reads CASSLNIAFF. The CDR3 DNA follows: TGTGCCAGCAGCTTAAACATAGCTTTCTTT. Together with reference TRBV7-3 and TRBJ1-1, the CDR3 gives the full variable domain: GAGVSQTPSNKVTEKGKYVELRCDPISGHTALYWYRQSLGQGPEFLIYFQGTGAADDSGLPNDRFFAVRPEGSVSTLKIQRTERGDSAVYLCASSLNIAFFGQGTRLTVV.

This clone was observed many times. This rearrangement joins TRBV5-1 to TRBJ1-4, with D possibly matching TRBD1 (5 bases). The CDR3 spans 14 residues. Trimming cost V 0 bases and J 8 bases, with 11 bases left between them. The germline gives CDR1 SGHRS, CDR2 YFSETQ. As DNA, the CDR3 is TGCGCCAGCAGCTTGGGGGGGGTTATGGAAAAACTGTTTTTT. Its translation: CASSLGGVMEKLFF.

This clone was counted many times. This chain links TRBV12-3 or TRBV12-4 with TRBJ2-6; the D gene is possibly TRBD1 (5 bases). The CDR3 is 17 residues long. Trimming pared 5 bases from V and 1 base from J, leaving 15 bases between. Here the CDR3 reads CASSRLTQGSGANVLTF. CDR3 coding DNA: TGTGCCAGCAGTCGTTTAACCCAGGGTTCTGGGGCCAACGTCCTGACTTTC.

Ten or more counts support this clone. The chain has TRBV18 and TRBJ1-1; 9 positions match TRBD1. Germline V lookup: CDR1 KGHSH, CDR2 LQKENI. The trim removed 5 bases at V and 3 bases at J, leaving 4 bases unmatched. CDR3 length: 14 amino acids. The CDR3 DNA sequence: TGTGCCAGCTCAGGGACAGGGAGGTACACTGAAGCTTTCTTT. This codes for CASSGTGRYTEAFF.

This clone was observed many times. The V call is TRBV12-3 or TRBV12-4, the J call TRBJ1-3; no firm D call. CDR3 length: 12 residues. Trimming took 5 bases from V and 5 from J, leaving 7 bases between them. DNA for the CDR3: TGTGCCAGCAGTCCGCGCCGAAACACCATATATTTT. It encodes CASSPRRNTIYF.

This clone has at least ten counts. The V and J genes are TRBV9 and TRBJ2-7; TRBD1 might be the D (6 bases). The CDR3 spans 15 residues. Trimming stripped 4 bases from V and 0 bases from J, with 14 bases between. Germline V gives CDR1 SGDLS, CDR2 YYNGEE. The CDR3 loop is CASSFDGTSSYEQYF. Here the CDR3 DNA reads TGTGCCAGCAGCTTCGACGGGACAAGCTCCTACGAGCAGTACTTC.

This clone has a count of ten or more. The rearrangement links TRBV12-3 or TRBV12-4 to TRBJ2-1; TRBD2 aligns across 7 bases. The CDR3 length is 16 residues. Unmatched junction bases numbered 13, after V lost 5 bases and J lost 6 bases. The CDR3 DNA reads as TGTGCCAGCAGTCCCCCCTCGAGTGGGAGGGGCAATGAGCAGTTCTTC. Translation gives CASSPPSSGRGNEQFF.

This clone was recorded at least ten times. The chain has TRBV19 and TRBJ1-1, with a tentative D call TRBD1 (5 bases). Germline loops: CDR1 LNHDA, CDR2 SQIVND (reference sequence). Trimming removed 7 bases at V and 0 bases at J, with 12 bases between. The CDR3 loop spans 14 amino acids. The CDR3 coding sequence is TGTGCCAGTATAGAGGGGCGGTTGAACACTGAAGCTTTCTTT. Translation gives CASIEGRLNTEAFF.

This clone was recorded many times. The rearrangement links TRBV7-8 to TRBJ2-7; unclear D gene. Germline CDR1 reads SGHVS; CDR2 reads FQNEAQ. The CDR3 is 16 amino acids. V dropped 2 bases and J dropped 0 bases, with 14 bases sitting between them. The DNA of the CDR3 is TGTGCCAGCAGCTTAATTGCGGTTAGGAGCTCCTACGAGCAGTACTTC. The encoded protein is CASSLIAVRSSYEQYF.